The clone carrying this TCR beta chain was detected many times. As yet, its antigen is unknown. The sample belongs to a study of CD8 T cells in ankylosing spondylitis. TCRdb passed the 5' RACE reads through MiXCR, listing each CDR3 protein once. Of approximately 520,000 distinct CDR3 sequences detected, about 5.4% appear once; the ten largest clones hold 3% to 4.5%. The study, taken as a whole, reports: Clones that were linked to disease were CD8+ and were relatively rare in peripheral blood. Seemingly characteristic of ankylosing spondylitis blood was a TCR beta motif consisting of roughly 8 highly homologous variants.

J lost 4 bases, V lost 5 bases, and 10 bases had no gene match. The CDR3 covers 15 residues. The germline CDR1 and CDR2 sequences are SGHRS and YFSETQ. The sequenced material came from blood, either unsorted or a sorted T cell fraction (not recorded which). The rearrangement uses TRBV5-1 and TRBJ2-3; 7 bases are shared with TRBD2. The origin of this receptor is a male donor with ankylosing spondylitis. The CDR3 DNA reads TGCGCCAGCAGTATGGGGGAGGGGTCGGCAGATACGCAGTATTTT. It specifies CASSMGEGSADTQYF. Full variable domain (remainder filled in from reference TRBV5-1 and TRBJ2-3): KAGVTQTPRYLIKTRGQQVTLSCSPISGHRSVSWYQQTPGQGLQFLFEYFSETQRNKGNFPGRFSGRQFSNSRSEMNVSTLELGDSALYLCASSMGEGSADTQYFGPGTRLTVL.